Shown below are 13 T cell receptor beta chains from a single sample sequenced in a study of cytomegalovirus exposure and HLA in healthy donors. The primer mix had 60 Vbeta and 13 Jbeta primers. Libraries were prepared by immunoSEQ multiplex PCR; TCRdb keeps only in-frame clonotypes and omits some of them. The sample contains 140,000 to 150,000 clones, 78% of which appear only once. The sequenced sample was PBMCs. Receptors originate from a female donor in good health and CMV-seronegative.

The chain uses TRBV9 and TRBJ2-6; TRBD2 matches 11 bases. Germline V gene sequence: CDR1 SGDLS, CDR2 YYNGEE. CDR3 size: 18 residues. J was trimmed by 0 bases and V by 4 bases; bases with no gene match: 6. The CDR3 coding sequence is TGTGCCAGCAGCCTGACCGGGACTAGCGGCTCTGGGGCCAACGTCCTGACTTTC. It is translated as CASSLTGTSGSGANVLTF.

The chain links TRBV5-4 to TRBJ2-5; 10 nucleotides line up with TRBD1. CDR1 is SGHNT, CDR2 YYREEE, per germline (reference sequence). V shed 4 bases and J 5 bases; nucleotides not matched to a gene: 8. There are 15 residues in the CDR3. Here the CDR3 reads CASSRQGAWSETQYF. The CDR3 DNA sequence: TGTGCCAGCAGCCGACAGGGGGCATGGTCGGAGACCCAGTACTTC.

The chain joins TRBV14 to TRBJ1-2; D might be TRBD1 (6 bases). The CDR3 totals 14 residues. Germline V gives CDR1 SGHDN, CDR2 FVKESK. V was cut by 2 bases and J by 4 bases, with 11 bases left in between. The CDR3 coding sequence is TGTGCCAGCAGCCAACCAGGGGATTTCTATGGCTACACCTTC. This sequence encodes CASSQPGDFYGYTF.

This clone was observed a few times. The rearrangement joins TRBV4-1 to TRBJ1-1; perhaps TRBD1 as D (5 bases). The germline V and J ends were trimmed by 1 base and 5 bases, with 17 bases remaining between them. The germline V gene has CDR1 MGHRA and CDR2 YSYEKL. The CDR3 is made up of 16 amino acids. The CDR3 sequence: CASSQVAGRRGTEAFF. The CDR3 bases are TGCGCCAGCAGCCAAGTAGCAGGGAGGCGAGGTACTGAAGCTTTCTTT.

The chain is built from TRBV6-1 and TRBJ2-2; 8 nucleotides match TRBD1. V was pared by 4 bases and J by 6 bases, with 4 bases of the junction left unmatched. This CDR3 is built from 14 residues. Germline CDR1 MNHNS, CDR2 SASEGT. This CDR3 reads CASSVDRVSGELFF. CDR3 in DNA: TGTGCCAGCAGTGTGGACAGGGTGTCCGGGGAGCTGTTTTTT.

This clone was seen more than once but under ten times. The rearrangement joins TRBV5-8 to TRBJ1-6, with D unclear. This CDR3 region has 13 residues. From germline, CDR1 is SGHTS and CDR2 YDEGEE. V was cut by 6 bases and J by 10 bases, with 14 bases left in between. The CDR3 loop is CASTRRTRSPLHF. The CDR3 DNA sequence: TGTGCCAGCACCCGACGGACTAGATCACCCCTCCACTTT.

For the CDR3, the DNA is TGCGCCAGCAGCGGTGAAGGGAGTGGAAAAGAGACCCAGTACTTC. It encodes CASSGEGSGKETQYF. V and J are TRBV5-1 and TRBJ2-5, with D possibly TRBD2 on 5 matching bases. Trimming shortened V by 4 bases and J by 3 bases, and 16 bases separated the two germline ends. The germline V gene encodes CDR1 SGHRS and CDR2 YFSETQ. CDR3 length: 15 amino acids.

This chain connects TRBV9 to TRBJ2-7; a weak D match, TRBD1 (6 bases). Germline V gives CDR1 SGDLS, CDR2 YYNGEE. CDR3 length: 17 amino acids. V lost 0 bases, J lost 0 bases, and 16 bases lay in between. The CDR3 region is CASSVEKRRDNSYEQYF. The CDR3 coding sequence is TGTGCCAGCAGCGTAGAGAAACGAAGGGACAACTCCTACGAGCAGTACTTC.

This clone was detected ten times or more. The chain recombines TRBV6-4 with TRBJ1-2, with D tentatively TRBD1 (5 bases). CDR3 length equals 13 residues. Germline assignment: CDR1 MRHNA and CDR2 SNTAGT. Trimming left V 3 bases short and J 8 bases short, with 13 bases between. CDR3 nucleotides: TGTGCCAGCAGTGAGACTGAAGGGGTGGGCTACACCTTC. This gives the protein CASSETEGVGYTF.

Turning to this clone: At one end the junction does not follow the germline gene, possibly because of a read error. The rearrangement links TRBV6-5 to TRBJ1-2, with TRBD1 as a possible D gene (5 bases). This CDR3 is built from 13 residues. The V gene's germline CDR1 is MNHEY and CDR2 SVGAGI. CDR3 DNA: TGTGCCAGCAGTTACCGTCAGGGTGGCGGCTACCCCTTC. Translated, it gives CASSYRQGGGYPF.

J is TRBJ1-2 and V is TRBV19; D is uncertain. Trimming left V 3 bases short and J 4 bases short, with 6 bases between. The CDR3 is made up of 12 amino acids. CDR1 LNHDA and CDR2 SQIVND come from the germline V gene (reference sequence). CDR3 sequence reads: CASSMEFYGYTF. The CDR3 DNA reads TGTGCCAGTAGTATGGAGTTCTATGGCTACACCTTC. Full variable domain (rest looked up from reference TRBV19 and TRBJ1-2): DGGITQSPKYLFRKEGQNVTLSCEQNLNHDAMYWYRQDPGQGLRLIYYSQIVNDFQKGDIAEGYSVSREKKESFPLTVTSAQKNPTAFYLCASSMEFYGYTFGSGTRLTVV.

The rearrangement uses TRBV7-2 and TRBJ1-1; D not resolved. Trimming removed 2 bases from V and 1 base from J, with 5 bases in between. The CDR3 sequence is 13 residues long. Germline lookup yields CDR1 SGHTA and CDR2 FQGNSA. The CDR3, as DNA: TGTGCCAGCAGCTTAAGAGGGAACACTGAAGCTTTCTTT. As protein: CASSLRGNTEAFF. The full variable domain, completed using reference TRBV7-2 and TRBJ1-1, is GAGVSQSPSNKVTEKGKDVELRCDPISGHTALYWYRQSLGQGLEFLIYFQGNSAPDKSGLPSDRFSAERTGGSVSTLTIQRTQQEDSAVYLCASSLRGNTEAFFGQGTRLTVV.

The chain is built from TRBV28 and TRBJ2-7; 7 bases fit TRBD1. The CDR3 sequence is 14 residues long. V lost 6 bases to trimming and J lost 4 bases; unmatched junction nucleotides: 9. In germline, CDR1 is MDHEN, CDR2 SYDVKM. The CDR3 here is CASSHRGEGYEQYF. CDR3 sequence (DNA): TGTGCCAGCAGCCACAGGGGAGAGGGTTACGAGCAGTACTTC.